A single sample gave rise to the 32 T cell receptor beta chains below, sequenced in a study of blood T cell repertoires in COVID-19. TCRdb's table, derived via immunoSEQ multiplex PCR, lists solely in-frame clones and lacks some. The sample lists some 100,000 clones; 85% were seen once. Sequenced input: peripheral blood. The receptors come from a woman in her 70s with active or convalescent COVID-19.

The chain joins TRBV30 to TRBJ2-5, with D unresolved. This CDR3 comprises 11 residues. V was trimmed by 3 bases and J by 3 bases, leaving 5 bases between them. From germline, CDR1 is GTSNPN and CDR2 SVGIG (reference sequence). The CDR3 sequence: CAWSREETQYF. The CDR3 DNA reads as TGTGCCTGGAGCCGGGAAGAGACCCAGTACTTC.

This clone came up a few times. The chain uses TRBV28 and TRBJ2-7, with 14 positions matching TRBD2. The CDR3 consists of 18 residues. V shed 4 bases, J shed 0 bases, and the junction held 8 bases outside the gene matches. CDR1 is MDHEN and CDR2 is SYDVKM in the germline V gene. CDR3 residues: CASSSRLAGGRSSYEQYF. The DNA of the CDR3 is TGTGCCAGCAGTTCGCGACTAGCGGGAGGGCGTAGCTCCTACGAGCAGTACTTC.

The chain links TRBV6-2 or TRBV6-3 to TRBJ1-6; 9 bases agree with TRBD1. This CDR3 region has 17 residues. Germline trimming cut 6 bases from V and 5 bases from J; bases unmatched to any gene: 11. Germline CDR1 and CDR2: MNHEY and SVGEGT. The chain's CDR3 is CASSDPGQGINNSPLHF. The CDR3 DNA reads TGTGCCAGCAGCGACCCAGGACAGGGGATCAATAATTCACCCCTCCACTTT.

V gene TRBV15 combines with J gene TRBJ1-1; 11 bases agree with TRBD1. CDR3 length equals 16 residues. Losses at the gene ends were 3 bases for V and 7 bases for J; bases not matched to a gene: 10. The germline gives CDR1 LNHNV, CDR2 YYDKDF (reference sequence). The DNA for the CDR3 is TGTGCCACCAGCAGCGGGGGGGACAGGGGGTTTGTTGAAGCTTTCTTT. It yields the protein CATSSGGDRGFVEAFF. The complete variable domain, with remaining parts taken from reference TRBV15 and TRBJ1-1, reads DAMVIQNPRYQVTQFGKPVTLSCSQTLNHNVMYWYQQKSSQAPKLLFHYYDKDFNNEADTPDNFQSRRPNTSFCFLDIRSPGLGDTAMYLCATSSGGDRGFVEAFFGQGTRLTVV.

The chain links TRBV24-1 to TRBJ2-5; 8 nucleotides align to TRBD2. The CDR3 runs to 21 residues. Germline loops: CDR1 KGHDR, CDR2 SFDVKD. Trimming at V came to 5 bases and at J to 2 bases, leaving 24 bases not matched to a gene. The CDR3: CATSGYPGGGLAGAPQETQYF. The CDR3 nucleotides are TGTGCCACCAGTGGTTATCCCGGGGGGGGGCTAGCGGGCGCACCACAAGAGACCCAGTACTTC.

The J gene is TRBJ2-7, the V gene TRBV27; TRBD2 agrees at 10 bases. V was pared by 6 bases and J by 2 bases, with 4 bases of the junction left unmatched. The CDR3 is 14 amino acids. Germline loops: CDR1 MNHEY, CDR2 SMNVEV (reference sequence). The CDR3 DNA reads TGTGCCAGCAGGCTAAGCGGGGGGGCCTACGAGCAGTACTTC. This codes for CASRLSGGAYEQYF.

This CDR3 is CASSSGQNYGYTF. CDR3 nucleotide sequence: TGTGCCAGCAGCTCTGGACAAAACTATGGCTACACCTTC. The rearrangement uses TRBV7-2 and TRBJ1-2, with D possibly TRBD1 on 5 matching bases. V was cut by 4 bases and J by 2 bases, with 8 bases left in between. Germline assignment: CDR1 SGHTA and CDR2 FQGNSA. This CDR3 has 13 amino acids.

The DNA for the CDR3 is TGTGCCAGCAGCAAAGGAGTACGGGAGGGACAGGGGCAGGACTATGGCTACACCTTC. Residues: CASSKGVREGQGQDYGYTF. The rearrangement links TRBV21-1 to TRBJ1-2; TRBD1 was called by the table and not checked on the DNA. TRBV21-1 is given as a pseudogene. The CDR3 length is 19 residues.

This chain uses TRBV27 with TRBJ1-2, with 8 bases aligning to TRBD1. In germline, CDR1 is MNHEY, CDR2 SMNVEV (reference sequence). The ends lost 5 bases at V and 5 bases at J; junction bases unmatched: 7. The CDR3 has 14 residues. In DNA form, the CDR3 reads TGTGCCAGCAGTCCCAAGGGACAGGTATATGGCTACACCTTC. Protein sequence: CASSPKGQVYGYTF.

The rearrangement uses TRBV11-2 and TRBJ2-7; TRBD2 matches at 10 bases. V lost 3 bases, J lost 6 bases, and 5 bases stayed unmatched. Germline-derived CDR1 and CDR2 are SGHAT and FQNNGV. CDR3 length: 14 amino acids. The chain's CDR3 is CASSLGAGGFEQYF. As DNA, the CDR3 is TGTGCCAGCAGCTTGGGAGCGGGGGGGTTCGAGCAGTACTTC.

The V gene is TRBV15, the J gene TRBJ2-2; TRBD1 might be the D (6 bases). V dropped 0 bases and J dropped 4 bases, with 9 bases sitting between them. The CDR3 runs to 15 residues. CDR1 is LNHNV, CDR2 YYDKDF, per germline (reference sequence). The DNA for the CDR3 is TGTGCCACCAGCAGAGATCGGGACACCACCGGGGAGCTGTTTTTT. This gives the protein CATSRDRDTTGELFF.

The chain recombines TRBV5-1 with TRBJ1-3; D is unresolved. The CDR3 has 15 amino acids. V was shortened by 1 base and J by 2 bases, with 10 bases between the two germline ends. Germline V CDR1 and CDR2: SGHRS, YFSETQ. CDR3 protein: CASSLMGSTGNTIYF. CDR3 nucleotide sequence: TGCGCCAGCAGCTTGATGGGCTCGACTGGAAACACCATATATTTT.

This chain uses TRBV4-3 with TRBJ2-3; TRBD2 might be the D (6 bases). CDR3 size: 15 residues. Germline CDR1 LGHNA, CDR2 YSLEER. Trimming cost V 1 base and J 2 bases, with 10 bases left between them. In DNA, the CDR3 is TGCGCCAGCAGCCAAGGGGGACTTATCACAGATACGCAGTATTTT. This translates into CASSQGGLITDTQYF.

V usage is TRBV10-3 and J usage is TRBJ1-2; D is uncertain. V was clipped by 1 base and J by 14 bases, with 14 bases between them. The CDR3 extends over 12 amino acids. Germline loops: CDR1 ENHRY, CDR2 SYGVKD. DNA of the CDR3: TGTGCCATCAGTGAGTTTAGCGTCGGAGGGACCTTC. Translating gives CAISEFSVGGTF.

CDR3: CSASANDRGNQPQHF. The CDR3 DNA reads as TGCAGTGCTAGTGCCAATGACAGGGGGAATCAGCCCCAGCATTTT. The chain employs TRBV20-1 and TRBJ1-5, with 9 bases fitting TRBD1. Trimming cost V 3 bases and J 4 bases; bases outside gene matches: 7. The germline V gene encodes CDR1 DFQATT and CDR2 SNEGSKA (reference sequence). The CDR3 spans 15 residues.

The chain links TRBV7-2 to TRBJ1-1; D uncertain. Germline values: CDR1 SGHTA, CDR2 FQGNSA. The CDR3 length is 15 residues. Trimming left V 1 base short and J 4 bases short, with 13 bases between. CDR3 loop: CASSLVRGLGTEAFF. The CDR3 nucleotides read TGTGCCAGCAGCTTAGTCCGGGGTTTGGGCACTGAAGCTTTCTTT.

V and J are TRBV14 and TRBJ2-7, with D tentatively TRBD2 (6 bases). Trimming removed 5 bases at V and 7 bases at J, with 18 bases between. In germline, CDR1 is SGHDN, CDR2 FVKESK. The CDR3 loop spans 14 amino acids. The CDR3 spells CASSRVTSRGEQYF. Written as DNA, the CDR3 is TGTGCCAGCAGCAGGGTGACCTCTCGGGGGGAGCAGTACTTC.

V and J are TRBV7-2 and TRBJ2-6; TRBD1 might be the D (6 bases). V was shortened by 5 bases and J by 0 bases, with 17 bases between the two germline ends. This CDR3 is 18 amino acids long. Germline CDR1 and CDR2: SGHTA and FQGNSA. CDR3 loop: CASSPFRTAPSGANVLTF. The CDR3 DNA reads TGTGCCAGCAGCCCATTCAGGACAGCCCCCTCTGGGGCCAACGTCCTGACTTTC. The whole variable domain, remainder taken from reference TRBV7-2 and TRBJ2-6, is GAGVSQSPSNKVTEKGKDVELRCDPISGHTALYWYRQSLGQGLEFLIYFQGNSAPDKSGLPSDRFSAERTGGSVSTLTIQRTQQEDSAVYLCASSPFRTAPSGANVLTFGAGSRLTVL.

In nucleotides, the CDR3 is TGTGCCAGCAGTTCACAGGGATACAATGAGCAGTTCTTC. Its protein is CASSSQGYNEQFF. This chain links TRBV25-1 with TRBJ2-1, with D perhaps matching TRBD1 (6 bases). V gave up 5 bases and J gave up 4 bases, with 9 bases separating them. The CDR3 contains 13 residues. In germline, CDR1 is MGHDK, CDR2 SYGVNS. The full variable domain, rest sourced from reference TRBV25-1 and TRBJ2-1, is EADIYQTPRYLVIGTGKKITLECSQTMGHDKMYWYQQDPGMELHLIHYSYGVNSTEKGDLSSESTVSRIRTEHFPLTLESARPSHTSQYLCASSSQGYNEQFFGPGTRLTVL.

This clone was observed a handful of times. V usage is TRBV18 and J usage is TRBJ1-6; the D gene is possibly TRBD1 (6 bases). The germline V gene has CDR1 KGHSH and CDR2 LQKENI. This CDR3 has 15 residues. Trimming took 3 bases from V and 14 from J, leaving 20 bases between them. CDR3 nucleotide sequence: TGTGCCAGCTCACCCCCTTCTGGGGGGGCCCCCACCCTCCACTTT. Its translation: CASSPPSGGAPTLHF.

The CDR3 nucleotides are TGTGCCAGCAGTGAGGTCGGGGGAGGGCCTCGAGAGCAGTACTTC. Translation: CASSEVGGGPREQYF. This chain connects TRBV25-1 to TRBJ2-7; 7 nucleotides line up with TRBD2. Unmatched junction bases numbered 12, after V lost 3 bases and J lost 7 bases. The CDR3 runs to 15 residues. In germline, CDR1 is MGHDK, CDR2 SYGVNS.

CDR3 residues: CATSRDRGRGGVEQYF. CDR3 DNA: TGTGCCACCAGCCGGGACAGGGGGCGCGGGGGGGTCGAGCAGTACTTC. The chain is built from TRBV15 and TRBJ2-7, with 12 bases that match TRBD1. CDR1 and CDR2 from the germline V gene are LNHNV and YYDKDF (reference sequence). The ends lost 5 bases at V and 6 bases at J; junction bases unmatched: 11. CDR3 length equals 16 residues.

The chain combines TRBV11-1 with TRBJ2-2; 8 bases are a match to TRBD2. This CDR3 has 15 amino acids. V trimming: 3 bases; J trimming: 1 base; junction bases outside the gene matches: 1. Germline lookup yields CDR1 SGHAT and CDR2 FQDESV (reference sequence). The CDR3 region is CASSFAGGNTGELFF. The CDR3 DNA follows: TGTGCCAGCAGCTTTGCGGGGGGGAACACCGGGGAGCTGTTTTTT. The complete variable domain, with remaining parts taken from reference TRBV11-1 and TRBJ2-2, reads EAEVAQSPRYKITEKSQAVAFWCDPISGHATLYWYRQILGQGPELLVQFQDESVVDDSQLPKDRFSAERLKGVDSTLKIQPAELGDSAMYLCASSFAGGNTGELFFGEGSRLTVL.

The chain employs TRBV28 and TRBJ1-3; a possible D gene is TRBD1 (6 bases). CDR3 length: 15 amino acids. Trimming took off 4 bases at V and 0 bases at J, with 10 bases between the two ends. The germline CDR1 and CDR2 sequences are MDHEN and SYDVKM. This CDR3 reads CASSSSDSSGNTIYF. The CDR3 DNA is TGTGCCAGCAGTTCCTCGGACAGCTCTGGAAACACCATATATTTT. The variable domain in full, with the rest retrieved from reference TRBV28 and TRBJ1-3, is DVKVTQSSRYLVKRTGEKVFLECVQDMDHENMFWYRQDPGLGLRLIYFSYDVKMKEKGDIPEGYSVSREKKERFSLILESASTNQTSMYLCASSSSDSSGNTIYFGEGSWLTVV.

CDR3 sequence reads: CASSARAINEKLFF. CDR3 bases: TGTGCCAGCAGCGCCAGGGCCATTAATGAAAAACTGTTTTTT. V gene TRBV9 combines with J gene TRBJ1-4; weak D call: TRBD1 (5 bases). Germline assignment: CDR1 SGDLS and CDR2 YYNGEE. V was cut by 3 bases and J by 4 bases, with 10 bases left in between. The CDR3 length is 14 residues.

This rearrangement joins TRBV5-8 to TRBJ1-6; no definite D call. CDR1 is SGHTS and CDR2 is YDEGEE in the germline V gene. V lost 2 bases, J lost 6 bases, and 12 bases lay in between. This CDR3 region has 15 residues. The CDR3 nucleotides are TGTGCCAGCAGCTTATTGGGTGGAGGTAATTCACCCCTCCACTTT. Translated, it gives CASSLLGGGNSPLHF.

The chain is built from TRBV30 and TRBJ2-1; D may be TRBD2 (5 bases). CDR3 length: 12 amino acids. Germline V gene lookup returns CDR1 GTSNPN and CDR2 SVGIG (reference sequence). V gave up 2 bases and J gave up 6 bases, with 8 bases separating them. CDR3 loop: CAWSPGFNEQFF. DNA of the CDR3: TGTGCCTGGAGTCCGGGGTTCAATGAGCAGTTCTTC.

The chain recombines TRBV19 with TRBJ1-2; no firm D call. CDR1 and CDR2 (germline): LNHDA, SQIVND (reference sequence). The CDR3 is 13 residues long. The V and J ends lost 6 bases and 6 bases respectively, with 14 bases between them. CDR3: CASRGVGEDGYTF. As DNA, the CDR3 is TGTGCCAGTAGGGGAGTGGGCGAGGATGGCTACACCTTC.

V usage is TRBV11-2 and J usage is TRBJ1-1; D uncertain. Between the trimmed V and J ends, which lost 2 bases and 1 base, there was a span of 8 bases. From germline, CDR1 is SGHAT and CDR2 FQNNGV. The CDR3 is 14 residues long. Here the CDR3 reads CASSLIRANTEAFF. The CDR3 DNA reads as TGTGCCAGCAGCTTAATTAGAGCGAACACTGAAGCTTTCTTT.

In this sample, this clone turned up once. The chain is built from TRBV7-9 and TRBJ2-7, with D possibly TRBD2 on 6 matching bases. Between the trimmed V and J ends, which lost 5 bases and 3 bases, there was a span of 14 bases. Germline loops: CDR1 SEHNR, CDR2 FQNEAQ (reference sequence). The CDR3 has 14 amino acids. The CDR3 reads CASSTPQRVYEQYF. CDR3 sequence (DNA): TGTGCCAGCAGCACACCCCAGCGGGTCTACGAGCAGTACTTC.

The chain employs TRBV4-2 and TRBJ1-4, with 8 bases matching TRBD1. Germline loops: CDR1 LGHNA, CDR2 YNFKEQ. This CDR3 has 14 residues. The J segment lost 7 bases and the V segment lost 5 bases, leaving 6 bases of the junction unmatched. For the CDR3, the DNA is TGTGCCAGCAGCACCCGGGACAGGACTGAAAAACTGTTTTTT. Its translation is CASSTRDRTEKLFF.

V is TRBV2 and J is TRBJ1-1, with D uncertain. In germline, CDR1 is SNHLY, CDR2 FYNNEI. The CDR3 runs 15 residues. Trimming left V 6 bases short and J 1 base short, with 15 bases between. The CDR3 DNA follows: TGTGCCAGCAGGAAGGACTCGGGTGGGAACACTGAAGCTTTCTTT. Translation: CASRKDSGGNTEAFF.